This T cell receptor beta chain was found in a study of identifying expanded T cells in peripheral blood. General study findings and limits: Roughly 1.2 clones differed between technical replicates, versus approximately 16 and 19 over time. Two-week clone count variance significantly increased as total template count grew.

Healthy donors had no documented immune events, such as infections, while sampled. This CDR3 contains 17 residues. The J segment lost 2 bases and the V segment lost 1 base, leaving 10 bases of the junction unmatched. The germline gives CDR1 SGHKS, CDR2 YYEKEE (reference sequence). About this clone itself: Its target is unknown.

Method: immunoSEQ multiplex PCR; TCRdb's copy keeps in-frame clones and lacks some. The data show approximately 79,000 clones, about 90% seen once. The rearrangement links TRBV5-5 to TRBJ2-7; TRBD1 agrees at 9 bases. The sequence was collected from a person aged 18 to 69 in good health. The material sequenced was blood. In nucleotides, the CDR3 is TGTGCCAGCAGCTTGAGGCCCCGGGACAGGGAAGCCTACGAGCAGTACTTC. This sequence encodes CASSLRPRDREAYEQYF.